In its sample, the clone carrying this T cell receptor (beta chain) was seen a few times. Its target is unknown. The entry originates in a study of T cells after yellow fever vaccination. Study results and caveats: Contamination of FACS-sorted repertoires by abundant clonotypes from the bulk population could occur. A minor fraction of clonotypes spanned both CD4 and CD8 compartments.

Looked up from germline, CDR1 is SGDLS and CDR2 is YYNGEE. This CDR3 has 16 residues. V gave up 3 bases and J gave up 4 bases; unmatched junction bases: 11. The 5'RACE template-switching step produced TCR cDNA and added a universal primer site and UMIs. TCRdb reanalysed the 5' RACE reads using MiXCR and keeps one entry per CDR3 protein. The profile covers approximately 120,000 distinct CDR3 sequences, with about 8.4% appearing a single time and about 40% taken by the ten largest. The clonotype was recovered from a man aged 18-30 years who received the YFV17D yellow fever vaccine. The source material was CD8+ T cells sorted from PBMCs, sampled on the day of the yellow fever booster vaccination. The rearrangement uses TRBV9 and TRBJ2-3; TRBD1 matches at 7 bases. The DNA of the CDR3 is TGTGCCAGCAGCGAATCCGGGACAGCCCCTTCAGATACGCAGTATTTT. The encoded protein is CASSESGTAPSDTQYF.